This note documents a single T cell receptor (beta chain) sequence. What antigen it recognizes has not been identified. Base qualities are missing; no much larger clone stands one base away. To demonstrate the VDJtools post-analysis software, TCR beta repertoires were profiled from the peripheral blood of 13 young patients with multiple sclerosis. Multiple sclerosis patients were children and adolescents aged roughly 6 to 17 years. The record originates from a study of post-analysis software for immune sequencing data (dated by TCRdb to the mid-2010s). For context, the study as a whole: Relapsing-remitting, secondary progressive and progressive-relapsing multiple sclerosis were recorded as disease courses, and subtype annotation was lacking for some patients. Patient repertoires were compared against around 10 previously published healthy control repertoires from donors aged about 6 to 26 years. A subset of samples was prepared in parallel using single-end sample barcoding, then pooled and co-amplified after Illumina adapter ligation. Here is what the overall study found, with its caveats: Normalized Chao1 diversity was significantly lower in multiple sclerosis patients than controls, suggesting substantial peripheral T-cell clonal expansion. Significantly higher frequencies in patients than in controls were found for five or six TRBV segments, including TRBV5-6, TRBV5-1 and TRBV20-1. Direct clustering with F measure showed strong co-clustering of samples prepared in the same batch, prompting a batch-effect correction. The control group was slightly older than the multiple sclerosis patient group.

The library was built by means of PCR. The listed sequencing device is Illumina HiSeq 2500. To reduce PCR and sequencing biases, unique molecular identifiers were incorporated into the TCR beta cDNA libraries. Some 500,000 cDNA molecules were obtained for every 1 to 10 million input T cells, so each molecule roughly corresponded to one T cell. The same protocol used for the earlier healthy control dataset was applied to prepare and sequence the patient libraries. Samples belonging to the same batch were prepared together, multiplexed and sequenced on a shared HiSeq lane. The authors' pipeline ran thus. Raw barcoded reads were processed with MIGEC, discarding single-read molecular identifier groups before consensus assembly and CDR3 extraction. VDJtools was used for post-analysis of the clonotype tables, with diversity normalized by down-sampling every dataset to the smallest sample size. To correct batch-related cross-sample contamination, repertoire overlap clustering matched CDR3 amino acid sequences but not nucleotide sequences. The raw public data were reprocessed by TCRdb itself: fastp quality trimming at Q25, MiXCR clonotype calling, in-frame beta chains only. Rows merge per CDR3 protein into single entries with the most common DNA and genes. The V and J calls come from TCRdb's annotation, not from the publication. This sample holds hundreds of thousands of distinct CDR3 sequences; 59% were observed only once. The top ten constitute over 9% of the sample.

At the junction V is shortened by 6 bases and J by 3 bases; bases outside the gene matches: 5. CDR1 and CDR2 are drawn from the germline V gene (reference sequence): DFQATT, SNEGSKA. The CDR3 spans 13 residues, from the cysteine through the phenylalanine. Just the 39-base CDR3 DNA is kept, in frame starting at base 1. The sequenced sample was blood. The chain couples TRBV20-1 to TRBJ2-1; TRBD1 matches 7 bases in the middle. The origin of this receptor is a girl aged 2-10 years with multiple sclerosis. At the DNA level, the sequence is TGCAGTGCCGTGGGACAGAGCTACAATGAGCAGTTCTTC. Protein translation: CSAVGQSYNEQFF.